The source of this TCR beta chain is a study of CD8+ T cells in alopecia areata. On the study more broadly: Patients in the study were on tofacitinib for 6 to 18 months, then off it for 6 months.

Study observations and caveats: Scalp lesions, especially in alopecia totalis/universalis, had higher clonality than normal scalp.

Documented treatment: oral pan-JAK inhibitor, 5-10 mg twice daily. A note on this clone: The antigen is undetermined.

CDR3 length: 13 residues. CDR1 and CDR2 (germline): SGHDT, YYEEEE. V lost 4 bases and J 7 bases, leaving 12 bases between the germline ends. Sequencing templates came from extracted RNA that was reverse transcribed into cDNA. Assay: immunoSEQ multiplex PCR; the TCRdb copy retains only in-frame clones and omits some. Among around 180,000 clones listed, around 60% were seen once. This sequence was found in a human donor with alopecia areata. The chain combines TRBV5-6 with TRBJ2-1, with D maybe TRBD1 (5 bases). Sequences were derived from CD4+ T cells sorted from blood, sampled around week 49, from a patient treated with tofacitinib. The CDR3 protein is CASSRTGRNEQFF. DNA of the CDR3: TGTGCCAGCAGCCGTACAGGTAGAAATGAGCAGTTCTTC.